In its sample, the clone carrying this T cell receptor beta chain is medium-sized (0.01 to 0.1%). TCRdb reanalysed the 5' RACE reads using MiXCR and keeps one entry per CDR3 protein. The sample lists some 30,000 distinct CDR3 sequences, roughly 24% occurring once. Germline-derived CDR1 and CDR2 are MNHEY and SMNVEV (reference sequence). This CDR3 is 18 amino acids long. V shed 4 bases, J shed 6 bases, and the junction held 15 bases outside the gene matches. The rearrangement links TRBV27 to TRBJ2-7, with 13 bases aligning to TRBD2. The sample comprised naive CD4+ T cells sorted from a lymph node. Subset given: naive CD4+ T cells, CD4+CD45RA+CD25-. The source is a female donor with breast cancer. This CDR3 reads CASSSQFDTSGRVREQYF. The CDR3 DNA sequence: TGTGCCAGCAGTTCCCAATTCGACACTAGCGGGAGGGTACGCGAGCAGTACTTC.